This T cell receptor (beta chain) was sequenced for a study of cytomegalovirus exposure and HLA in healthy donors. 60 Vbeta and 13 Jbeta primers were used in PCR. Generated by immunoSEQ multiplex PCR, the TCRdb table keeps only in-frame clones and is missing some. The sample shows about 120,000 clones, around 75% of them seen only once. The CDR3 covers 15 residues. The germline gives CDR1 LNHNV, CDR2 YYDKDF (reference sequence). J gave up 4 bases and V 1 base, and 6 bases lay outside the gene matches. This receptor was identified in a woman in her forties or fifties in good health and CMV-seropositive. Sequencing was performed on PBMCs. This rearrangement joins TRBV15 to TRBJ1-1; 7 bases align to TRBD1. The CDR3 bases are TGTGCCACCAGCAGAGCGACAGGGATGAGCACTGAAGCTTTCTTT. As protein: CATSRATGMSTEAFF.